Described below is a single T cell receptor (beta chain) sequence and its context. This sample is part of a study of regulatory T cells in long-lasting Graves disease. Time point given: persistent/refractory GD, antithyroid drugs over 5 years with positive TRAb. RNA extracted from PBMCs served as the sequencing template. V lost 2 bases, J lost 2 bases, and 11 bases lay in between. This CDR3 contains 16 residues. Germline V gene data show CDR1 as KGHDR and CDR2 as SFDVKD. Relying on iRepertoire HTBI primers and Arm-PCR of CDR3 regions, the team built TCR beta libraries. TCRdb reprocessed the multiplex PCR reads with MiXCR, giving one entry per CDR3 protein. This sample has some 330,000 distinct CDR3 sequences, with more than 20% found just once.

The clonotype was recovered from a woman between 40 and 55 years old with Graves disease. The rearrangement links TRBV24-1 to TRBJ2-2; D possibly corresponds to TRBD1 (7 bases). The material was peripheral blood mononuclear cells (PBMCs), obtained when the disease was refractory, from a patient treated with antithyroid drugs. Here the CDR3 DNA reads TGTGCCACCAGTGATTGGGGGGACAGAAACACCGGGGAGCTGTTTTTT. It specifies CATSDWGDRNTGELFF.